This T cell receptor beta chain was recovered during a study of cytomegalovirus exposure and HLA in healthy donors. About the study: From about 180 million T cells, an earlier analysis saw approximately 120 million unique TCR beta sequences.

Study outcomes and limitations: In vitro, a few CMV-associated chains proved specific for CMV antigens.

Only a few counts were recorded for this clone. What it recognizes is unknown. The CDR3 has 15 residues. V trimming: 3 bases; J trimming: 3 bases; junction bases outside the gene matches: 5. From germline, CDR1 is SGHRS and CDR2 YFSETQ. The study ran its PCR with 60 Vbeta and 13 Jbeta primers. The protocol was immunoSEQ multiplex PCR, while the TCRdb copy is restricted to in-frame clones and leaves out a portion. Of more than 85,000 clones listed, about 79% are singletons. Source material: PBMCs. The chain combines TRBV5-1 with TRBJ2-2; 7 nucleotides agree with TRBD2. This clonotype originated in a female donor in good health and CMV-seropositive. The CDR3 DNA is TGCGCCAGCAGCTCCCCTAGCGGCTACACCGGGGAGCTGTTTTTT. Amino acids: CASSSPSGYTGELFF.